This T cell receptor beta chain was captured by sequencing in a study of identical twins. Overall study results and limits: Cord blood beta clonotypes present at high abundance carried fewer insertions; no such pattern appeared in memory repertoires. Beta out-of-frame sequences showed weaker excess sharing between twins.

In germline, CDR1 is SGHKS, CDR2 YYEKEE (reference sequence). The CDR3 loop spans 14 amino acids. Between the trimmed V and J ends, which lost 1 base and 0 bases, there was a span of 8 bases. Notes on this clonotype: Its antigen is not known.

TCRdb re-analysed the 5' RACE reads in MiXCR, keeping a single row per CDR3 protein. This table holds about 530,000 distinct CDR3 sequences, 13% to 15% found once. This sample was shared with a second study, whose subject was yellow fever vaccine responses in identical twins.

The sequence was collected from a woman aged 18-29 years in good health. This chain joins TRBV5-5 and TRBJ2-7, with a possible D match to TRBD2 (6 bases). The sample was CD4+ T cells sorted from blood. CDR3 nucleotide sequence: TGTGCCAGCAGCTTGACCGGGAGCTCCTACGAGCAGTACGTC. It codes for CASSLTGSSYEQYV.